Here is one TCR beta chain with its context. Its target is not known. These data come from a study of cytomegalovirus exposure and HLA in healthy donors. The study, taken as a whole, reports: Cytomegalovirus status, reportedly, was diagnosed with high specificity and sensitivity by the classifier. According to an earlier analysis, most TCR beta V segments yielded productive rearrangements about 87% or about 30% of the time.

This CDR3 is built from 13 residues. Trimming took off 2 bases at V and 2 bases at J, with 7 bases between the two ends. Germline V CDR1 and CDR2: MNHNY, SVGAGI (reference sequence). PCR amplification relied on 60 Vbeta primers (plus 13 Jbeta primers). How the authors handled the data: Unique TCR beta chains numbered around 80 million in a later analysis, with around 10 million shared. Profiled with immunoSEQ multiplex PCR; TCRdb holds only in-frame clones, not every one. That table supplies the V and J calls and clone size; D and trimming were determined from the DNA. The table shows fewer than 95,000 clones, with 76% occurring only once.

This sequence joins TRBV6-6 and TRBJ2-7; no definite D call. Sequenced material: PBMCs. The receptor was derived from a man aged 40-55 years in good health and CMV-seronegative. The CDR3 loop reads CASSYLAAYEQYF. DNA for the CDR3: TGTGCCAGCAGTTACCTGGCAGCCTACGAGCAGTACTTC.